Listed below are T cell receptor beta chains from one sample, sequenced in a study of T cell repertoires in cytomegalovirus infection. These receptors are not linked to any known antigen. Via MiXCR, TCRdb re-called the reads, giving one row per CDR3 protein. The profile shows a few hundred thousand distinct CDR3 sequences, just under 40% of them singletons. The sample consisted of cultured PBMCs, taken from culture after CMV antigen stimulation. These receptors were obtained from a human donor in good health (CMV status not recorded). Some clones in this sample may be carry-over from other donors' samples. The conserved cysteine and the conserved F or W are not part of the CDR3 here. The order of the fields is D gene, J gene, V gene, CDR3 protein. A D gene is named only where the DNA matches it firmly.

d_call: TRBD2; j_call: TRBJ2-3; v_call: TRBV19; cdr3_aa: ASKRAGVPGDTQY
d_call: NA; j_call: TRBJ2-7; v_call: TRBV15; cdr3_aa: ATSRGVSGYEQY
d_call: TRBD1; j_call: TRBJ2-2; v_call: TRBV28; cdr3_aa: ASRVTGTANTGELF
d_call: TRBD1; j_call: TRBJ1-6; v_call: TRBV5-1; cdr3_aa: ASSLPTGTNSPLH
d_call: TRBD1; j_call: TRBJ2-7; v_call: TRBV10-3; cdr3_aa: AIAGTGVYEQY
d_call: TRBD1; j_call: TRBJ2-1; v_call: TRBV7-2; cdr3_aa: ASSLGDRIYNEQF
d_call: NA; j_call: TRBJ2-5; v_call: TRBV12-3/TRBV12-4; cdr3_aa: ASSRNRQQETQY
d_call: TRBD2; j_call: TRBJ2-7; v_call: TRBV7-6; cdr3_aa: ASSPGRTTEQY
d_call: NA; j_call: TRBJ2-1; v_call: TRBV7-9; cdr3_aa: ASRGGSYNEQF
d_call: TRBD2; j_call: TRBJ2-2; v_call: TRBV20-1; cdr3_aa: SARVRLAGATGELF
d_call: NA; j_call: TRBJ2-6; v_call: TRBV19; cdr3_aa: ASSTRGLGANVLT
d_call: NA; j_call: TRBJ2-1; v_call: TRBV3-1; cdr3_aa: ASALGDSSYNEQF
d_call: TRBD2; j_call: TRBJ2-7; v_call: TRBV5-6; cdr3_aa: ASSSVNQRGGIGEQY
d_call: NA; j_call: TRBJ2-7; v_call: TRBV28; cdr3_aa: ASRLGRLRLEQY
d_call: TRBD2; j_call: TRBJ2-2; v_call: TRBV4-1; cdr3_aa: ASSQLAGGNTGELF
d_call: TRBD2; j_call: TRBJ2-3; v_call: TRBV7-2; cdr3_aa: ASSLSGTTRSDTQY
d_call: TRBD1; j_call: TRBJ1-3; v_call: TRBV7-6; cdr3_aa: ASSFPGQGASSGNTIY
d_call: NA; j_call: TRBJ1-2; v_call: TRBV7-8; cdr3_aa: ASSSRVGPYGYT
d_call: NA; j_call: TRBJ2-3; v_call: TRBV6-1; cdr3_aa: ASTQGRQPDTQY
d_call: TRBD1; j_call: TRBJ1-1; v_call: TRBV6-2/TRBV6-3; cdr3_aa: AIPGIRDRDFTEAF
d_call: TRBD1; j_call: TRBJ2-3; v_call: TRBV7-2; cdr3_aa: ASSRRQGDTQY
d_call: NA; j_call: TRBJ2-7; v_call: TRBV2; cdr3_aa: ASSGQPRYEQY
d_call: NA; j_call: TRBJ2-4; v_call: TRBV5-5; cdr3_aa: ASSLSSGEHIQY
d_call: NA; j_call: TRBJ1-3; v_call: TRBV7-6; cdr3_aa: ASSLRGRENTIY
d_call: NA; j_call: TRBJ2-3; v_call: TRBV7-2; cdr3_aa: ASSLVRRDTQY
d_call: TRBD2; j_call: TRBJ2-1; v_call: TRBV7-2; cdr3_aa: ASSLAGGTSSYNEQF
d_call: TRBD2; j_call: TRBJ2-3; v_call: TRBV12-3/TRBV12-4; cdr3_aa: ASRRESGTDTQY
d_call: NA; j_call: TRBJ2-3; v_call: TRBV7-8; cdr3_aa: ASSPTLREAKDTQY
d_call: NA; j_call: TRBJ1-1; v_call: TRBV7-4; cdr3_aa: ASSPMGRVGNTEAF
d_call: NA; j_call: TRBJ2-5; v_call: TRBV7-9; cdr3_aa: ASSAARYETQY
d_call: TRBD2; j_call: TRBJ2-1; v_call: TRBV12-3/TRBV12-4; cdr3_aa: ASRASGRGQF
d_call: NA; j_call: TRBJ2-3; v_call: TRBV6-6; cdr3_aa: ASTYNHRADTQY
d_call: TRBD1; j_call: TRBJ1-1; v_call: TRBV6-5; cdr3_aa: ASSLRGGASEAF
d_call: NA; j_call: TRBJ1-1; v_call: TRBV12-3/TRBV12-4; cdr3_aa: ASSPQGWTEAF
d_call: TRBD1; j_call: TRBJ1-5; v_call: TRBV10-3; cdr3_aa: AISEFGQAKHVKGNQPQH
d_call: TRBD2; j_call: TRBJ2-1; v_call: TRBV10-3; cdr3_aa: ASGTSGGANNEQF
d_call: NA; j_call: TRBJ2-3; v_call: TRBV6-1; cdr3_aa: ASSRLSGVGTDTQY
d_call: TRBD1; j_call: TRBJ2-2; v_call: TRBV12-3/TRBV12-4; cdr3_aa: ASSLTGGDSWDTGELF
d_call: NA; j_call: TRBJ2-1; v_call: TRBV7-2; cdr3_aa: ASSSRMIDNEQF
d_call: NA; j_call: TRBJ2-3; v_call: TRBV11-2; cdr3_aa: ASSFGISSTDTQY
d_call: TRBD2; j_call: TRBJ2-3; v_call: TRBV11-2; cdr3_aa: ASSLGIWTSGTTDTQY
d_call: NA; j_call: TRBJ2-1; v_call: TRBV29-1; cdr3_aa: SVALGSSYNEQF
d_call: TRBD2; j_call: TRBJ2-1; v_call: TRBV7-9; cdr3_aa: ASSQTGLAVNNEQF
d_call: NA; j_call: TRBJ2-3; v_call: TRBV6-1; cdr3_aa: ASTRQPTDTQY
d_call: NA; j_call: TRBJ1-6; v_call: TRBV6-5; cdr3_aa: ASFPQGWTYNSPLH
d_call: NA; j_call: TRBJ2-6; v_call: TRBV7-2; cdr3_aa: ASSLVPGAGANVLT
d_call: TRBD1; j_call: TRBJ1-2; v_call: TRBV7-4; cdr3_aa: ASREGQPKNGYT
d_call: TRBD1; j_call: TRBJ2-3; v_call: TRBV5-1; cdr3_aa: ASSPRQGLRTDTQY
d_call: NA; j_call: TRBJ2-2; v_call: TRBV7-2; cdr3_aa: ASSLASPINTGELF
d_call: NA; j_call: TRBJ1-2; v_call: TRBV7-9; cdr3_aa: ASSSGTRLYGYT
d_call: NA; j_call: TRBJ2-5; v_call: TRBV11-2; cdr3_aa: ASSSIVSAKTQY
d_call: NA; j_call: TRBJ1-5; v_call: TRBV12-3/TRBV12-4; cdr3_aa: ASSFLSSDQPQH
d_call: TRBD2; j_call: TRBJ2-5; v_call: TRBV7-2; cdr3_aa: ASSLGLAGQY
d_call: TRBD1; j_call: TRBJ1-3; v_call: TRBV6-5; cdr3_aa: ASRRTGAPSGNTIY